These T cell receptor beta chains were read from a single sample in a study of CD8+ T cells in alopecia areata. Libraries were prepared by immunoSEQ multiplex PCR; TCRdb keeps only in-frame clonotypes and omits some of them. The data show approximately 210,000 clones, under 70% seen once. Sequences were derived from CD4+ T cells sorted from blood, sampled at approximately week 42, from a patient treated with tofacitinib. The receptor set was obtained from a human donor with alopecia areata. The CDR3 runs from the conserved cysteine through the conserved F or W. Each record gives: clone size, J gene, V gene, D gene, CDR3 protein, CDR3 DNA. A D gene is named only where the DNA matches it firmly. Rows may omit the clone size; those that give it use once, few, many or a size class.

>-|TRBJ1-4|TRBV7-3|-
CASSLNPGEKLFF
TGTGCCAGCAGCCTCAACCCGGGTGAAAAACTGTTTTTT
>-|TRBJ2-3|TRBV2|-
CASSVRLFDTQYF
TGTGCCTCCAGTGTCCGGCTTTTCGATACGCAGTATTTT
>-|TRBJ2-7|TRBV11-1|-
CASSLGRAPSYEQYF
TGTGCCAGCAGCTTAGGACGGGCTCCCTCCTACGAGCAGTACTTC
>-|TRBJ1-2|TRBV27|-
CASSFGGAYGYTF
TGTGCCAGCAGTTTCGGGGGGGCCTATGGCTACACCTTC
>once|TRBJ2-3|TRBV25-1|TRBD1
CASSDRQGQTDTQYF
TGTGCCAGCAGTGATCGACAGGGGCAAACAGATACGCAGTATTTT
>-|TRBJ1-1|TRBV11-3|-
CASSVSTGPGTEAFF
TGTGCCAGCAGCGTCTCGACGGGGCCGGGCACTGAAGCTTTCTTT
>-|TRBJ1-1|TRBV30|TRBD1
CAWTGGLTEAFF
TGTGCCTGGACAGGGGGCCTCACTGAAGCTTTCTTT
>-|TRBJ2-7|TRBV7-2|-
CASSSRYEQYF
TGTGCCAGCAGCTCCCGGTACGAGCAGTACTTC
>-|TRBJ1-5|TRBV30|-
CAWSVQSGLSNQPQHF
TGTGCCTGGAGTGTACAATCGGGTTTGAGCAATCAGCCCCAGCATTTT
>-|TRBJ1-2|TRBV30|-
CAYKGSAYGYTF
TGTGCTTATAAGGGATCGGCCTATGGCTACACCTTC
>-|TRBJ1-1|TRBV19|-
CATAMGNTEAFF
TGTGCCACCGCAATGGGGAACACTGAAGCTTTCTTT
>-|TRBJ1-1|TRBV10-2|-
CASTMNTEAFF
TGCGCCAGCACTATGAACACTGAAGCTTTCTTT
>-|TRBJ1-5|TRBV30|TRBD1
CAWSVGPGGSYSNQPQHF
TGTGCCTGGAGTGTTGGTCCAGGGGGCTCCTATAGCAATCAGCCCCAGCATTTT
>few|TRBJ1-5|TRBV5-4|-
CASSSGRGPNQPQHF
TGTGCCAGCAGCTCCGGTCGGGGGCCGAATCAGCCCCAGCATTTT
>-|TRBJ1-5|TRBV6-1|-
CASSERRYSNQPQHF
TGTGCCAGCAGTGAGCGGAGGTATAGCAATCAGCCCCAGCATTTT
>-|TRBJ1-1|TRBV4-3|-
CASSQDPTANTEAFF
TGCGCCAGCAGCCAAGATCCGACAGCGAACACTGAAGCTTTCTTT
>once|TRBJ2-7|TRBV6-1|-
CASSALAQYF
TGTGCCAGCAGTGCCCTCGCGCAGTACTTC
>-|TRBJ1-2|TRBV7-2|-
CASSLDPGSYGYTF
TGTGCCAGCAGCTTAGATCCAGGGAGTTACGGCTACACCTTC
>-|TRBJ2-5|TRBV6-5|-
CASRSDREETQYF
TGTGCCAGCAGATCGGACAGAGAAGAGACCCAGTACTTC
>-|TRBJ1-4|TRBV29-1|-
CSVAFNEKLFF
TGCAGCGTTGCGTTCAATGAAAAACTGTTTTTT
>few|TRBJ2-3|TRBV5-1|TRBD2
CATRPGTSGTDTQYF
TGCGCCACCAGACCCGGGACTAGCGGCACAGATACGCAGTATTTT
>-|TRBJ2-1|TRBV4-3|TRBD2
CASSQLGWASGLDNEQFF
TGCGCCAGCAGCCAACTTGGTTGGGCTAGCGGGTTGGACAATGAGCAGTTCTTC
>once|TRBJ1-2|TRBV6-6|TRBD1
CASSVLGTDPYGYTF
TGTGCCAGCAGCGTCCTTGGGACAGACCCTTATGGCTACACCTTC
>once|TRBJ2-1|TRBV2|-
CASSMVVGLGEQFF
TGTGCCAGCAGTATGGTGGTAGGGCTGGGCGAGCAGTTCTTC
>-|TRBJ1-1|TRBV30|TRBD1
CAWGGQTNTEAFF
TGTGCCTGGGGGGGACAGACGAACACTGAAGCTTTCTTT
>-|TRBJ2-7|TRBV6-5|-
CASSGATSPYEQYF
TGTGCCAGCAGTGGCGCGACTAGTCCCTACGAGCAGTACTTC
>-|TRBJ1-2|TRBV6-4|-
CASSPGTNYGYTF
TGTGCCAGCAGCCCCGGGACAAACTATGGCTACACCTTC
>-|TRBJ2-3|TRBV6-4|TRBD1
CASSETGGTDTQYF
TGTGCCAGCAGTGAGACAGGGGGCACAGATACGCAGTATTTT
>-|TRBJ2-2|TRBV19|-
CASSPTVVNTGELFF
TGTGCCAGTAGCCCGACCGTAGTAAACACCGGGGAGCTGTTTTTT
>-|TRBJ1-3|TRBV29-1|TRBD1
CSVAGTGAGNTIYF
TGCAGCGTAGCCGGGACAGGGGCTGGAAACACCATATATTTT
>once|TRBJ1-5|TRBV7-8|-
CASSQVGQPQHF
TGTGCCAGCAGCCAAGTAGGTCAGCCCCAGCATTTT
>once|TRBJ1-2|TRBV29-1|TRBD1
CSVETRDRSNYGYTF
TGCAGCGTTGAAACCCGGGACAGGTCTAACTATGGCTACACCTTC
>-|TRBJ1-6|TRBV7-9|-
CASSLQNLGLFVSPLHF
TGTGCCAGCAGCTTACAGAACCTCGGCCTCTTCGTCTCACCCCTCCACTTT
>-|TRBJ2-3|TRBV25-1|-
CAVHTDTQYF
TGTGCCGTACACACAGATACGCAGTATTTT
>few|TRBJ2-7|TRBV14|TRBD2
CASSETSGGSYEQYF
TGTGCCAGCAGCGAGACTAGCGGGGGTTCCTACGAGCAGTACTTC
>few|TRBJ1-1|TRBV4-3|-
CASSPGSLKNTEAFF
TGCGCCAGCAGCCCGGGGTCCCTCAAGAACACTGAAGCTTTCTTT
>-|TRBJ1-5|TRBV30|TRBD1
CAWNDKLTGGRRTQHF
TGTGCCTGGAACGATAAATTGACAGGGGGGAGGAGGACCCAGCATTTT
>-|TRBJ2-6|TRBV5-6|-
CASSATGISGANVLTF
TGTGCCAGCAGCGCGACAGGTATCTCTGGGGCCAACGTCCTGACTTTC
>few|TRBJ2-3|TRBV10-3|-
CAISVGGASRDTQYF
TGTGCCATCAGTGTGGGTGGAGCTTCTAGAGATACGCAGTATTTT
>few|TRBJ1-2|TRBV4-2|-
CASSQEGQGGYTF
TGTGCCAGCAGCCAAGAGGGGCAGGGCGGCTACACCTTC
>many|TRBJ1-6|TRBV6-5|TRBD1
CASSVTGTGDSPLHF
TGTGCCAGCAGTGTTACCGGGACAGGCGATTCACCCCTCCACTTT
>-|TRBJ2-1|TRBV30|-
CAWAIRNEQFF
TGTGCCTGGGCAATACGCAATGAGCAGTTCTTC
>-|TRBJ1-2|TRBV5-6|TRBD1
CASSLDRAQGYGYTF
TGTGCCAGCAGCCTCGACAGGGCCCAAGGCTATGGCTACACCTTC
>-|TRBJ2-5|TRBV30|TRBD1
CAWSGGTGETQYF
TGTGCCTGGAGTGGAGGGACAGGAGAGACCCAGTACTTC
>-|TRBJ1-1|TRBV11-3|-
CASSTQENTEAFF
TGTGCCAGCAGCACCCAGGAGAACACTGAAGCTTTCTTT
>-|TRBJ2-7|TRBV27|TRBD1
CASSSPGQGSYEQYF
TGTGCCAGCAGTTCACCGGGACAGGGTTCCTACGAGCAGTACTTC
>-|TRBJ1-2|TRBV6-5|-
CASRKLANYGYTF
TGTGCCAGCAGGAAGTTAGCTAACTATGGCTACACCTTC
>-|TRBJ2-1|TRBV5-1|TRBD1
CASTPTGTTYNEQFF
TGCGCCAGCACCCCGACAGGGACAACTTACAATGAGCAGTTCTTC